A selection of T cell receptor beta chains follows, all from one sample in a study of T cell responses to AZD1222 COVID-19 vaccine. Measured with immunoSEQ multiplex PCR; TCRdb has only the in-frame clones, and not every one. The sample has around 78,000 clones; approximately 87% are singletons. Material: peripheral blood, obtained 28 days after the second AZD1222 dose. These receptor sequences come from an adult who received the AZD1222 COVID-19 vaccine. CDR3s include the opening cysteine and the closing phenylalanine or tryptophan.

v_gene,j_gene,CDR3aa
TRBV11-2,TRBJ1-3,CASSRTAGVPGNTIYF
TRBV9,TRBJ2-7,CASSPRGGDYEQYF
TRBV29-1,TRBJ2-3,CSVVVVTDTQYF
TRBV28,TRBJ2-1,CASSWDTSYNEQFF
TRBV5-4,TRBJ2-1,CASSLVGGGGLYNEQFF
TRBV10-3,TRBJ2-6,CAIRGQGLTGANVLTF
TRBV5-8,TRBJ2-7,CASTPGTGAYSYEQYF
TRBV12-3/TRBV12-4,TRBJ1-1,CASSLKGNTEAFF
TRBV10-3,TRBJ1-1,CAISEQGNTEAFF
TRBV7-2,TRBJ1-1,CASRQGGAEAFF
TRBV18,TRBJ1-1,CASSHQGRGADTEAFF
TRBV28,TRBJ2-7,CASSPAGTGNYEQYF
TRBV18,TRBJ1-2,CASSPTTGQGIEGYTF
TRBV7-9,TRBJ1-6,CASSLEVGLSGTPLHF
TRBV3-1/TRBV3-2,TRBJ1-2,CASSPPGQGNSYTF
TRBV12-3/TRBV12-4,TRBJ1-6,CASSLAGPSPLHF
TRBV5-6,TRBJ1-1,CASSSDRIKAFF
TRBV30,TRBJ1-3,CAWSPGSTSGNTIYF
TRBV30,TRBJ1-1,CAWSVLVGYTEAFF
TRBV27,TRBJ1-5,CASSPPPTGASNQPQHF
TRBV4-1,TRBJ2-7,CASSRRQGSDEQYF
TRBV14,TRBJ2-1,CASSYGTIEQFF
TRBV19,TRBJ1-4,CASTPSAGTGARKLFF
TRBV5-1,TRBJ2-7,CASSLADGSYEQYF
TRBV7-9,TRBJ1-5,CASSGDGGNQPQHF
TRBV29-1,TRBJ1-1,CSALDTGRGTEAFF
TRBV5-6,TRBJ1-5,CASSRRTGRPQHF
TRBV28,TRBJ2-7,CASSQGQPYEQYF
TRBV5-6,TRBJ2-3,CATSGGREDTQYF
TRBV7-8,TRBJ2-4,CASSPAGLGNIQYF
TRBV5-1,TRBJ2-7,CASSLQGALNEQYF
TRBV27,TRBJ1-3,CASSARPYSGNTIYF